The rows below give T cell receptor beta chains drawn from one sample of a study of cytomegalovirus exposure and HLA in healthy donors. Sequencing used immunoSEQ multiplex PCR; TCRdb keeps in-frame clones, though not all of them. The data show about 95,000 clones, with around 73% seen just once and roughly 3.9% held by the top ten. The sample consisted of PBMCs. These receptors were collected from a woman aged 35 to 49 in good health and CMV-seropositive. CDR3s include the opening cysteine and the closing phenylalanine or tryptophan. The order of the fields is V gene, J gene, clone size, D gene, CDR3 protein, CDR3 DNA. D genes are given only for firm matches. Only some rows state a clone size, as once, few, many or a class for expanded clones.

TRBV6-6	TRBJ1-5	once	TRBD1	CASRMTGNNQPQHF	TGTGCCAGCAGGATGACAGGGAACAATCAGCCCCAGCATTTT
TRBV6-1	TRBJ2-3	-	-	CASSVQGLGDTQYF	TGTGCCAGCAGCGTTCAGGGACTGGGAGATACGCAGTATTTT
TRBV5-6	TRBJ2-3	-	TRBD2	CASSLWQGTSVRVTDTQYF	TGTGCCAGCAGCTTGTGGCAGGGAACTAGCGTCAGGGTCACAGATACGCAGTATTTT
TRBV28	TRBJ2-6	-	-	CASNPRGWGANVLTF	TGTGCCAGCAATCCCAGGGGTTGGGGGGCCAACGTCCTGACTTTC
TRBV7-2	TRBJ2-2	-	-	CASSRDTDTGELFF	TGTGCCAGCAGCCGGGACACCGACACCGGGGAGCTGTTTTTT
TRBV4-2	TRBJ2-1	-	TRBD2	CASSQGTSGRPSYNEQFF	TGTGCCAGCAGCCAAGGGACTAGCGGGAGGCCCTCCTACAATGAGCAGTTCTTC
TRBV5-1	TRBJ2-1	-	TRBD2	CASSLVGFGGRAYNEQFF	TGCGCCAGCAGCTTGGTAGGTTTCGGCGGGAGGGCGTACAATGAGCAGTTCTTC
TRBV10-3	TRBJ2-1	-	-	CAISRTGNNEQFF	TGTGCCATCAGTCGGACTGGGAACAATGAGCAGTTCTTC
TRBV7-9	TRBJ2-1	few	-	CASSPGGAGEQFF	TGTGCCAGCAGCCCAGGCGGGGCTGGGGAGCAGTTCTTC
TRBV4-1	TRBJ2-7	-	TRBD2	CASSQGGGYEQYF	TGCGCCAGCAGCCAAGGGGGGGGTTACGAGCAGTACTTC
TRBV5-1	TRBJ2-3	few	TRBD1	CASSAGQGITDTQYF	TGCGCCAGCAGCGCGGGACAGGGGATCACAGATACGCAGTATTTT
TRBV2	TRBJ1-2	-	TRBD1	CASHPGQGVDGYTF	TGTGCCAGCCACCCGGGACAGGGAGTGGATGGCTACACCTTC
TRBV7-6	TRBJ2-5	-	TRBD2	CASSLGVAGVSQETQYF	TGTGCCAGCAGCTTAGGAGTAGCGGGAGTTTCCCAAGAGACCCAGTACTTC
TRBV21-1	TRBJ2-4	-	-	CASSKELLSVAGSGKNIQYF	TGTGCCAGCAGCAAAGAACTTCTTTCTGTGGCGGGCAGCGGAAAAAACATTCAGTACTTC
TRBV25-1	TRBJ1-1	-	-	CASSEWGGVITEAFF	TGTGCCAGCAGTGAATGGGGGGGTGTGATCACTGAAGCTTTCTTT
TRBV6-1	TRBJ2-7	-	-	CASSRGTEYEQYF	TGCGCCAGCAGCCGCGGGACAGAGTACGAGCAGTACTTC
TRBV29-1	TRBJ2-7	-	-	CSGGESRDEQYF	TGCAGCGGGGGGGAGTCCCGGGACGAGCAGTACTTC
TRBV10-3	TRBJ1-3	-	-	CAISEATGGSGNTIYF	TGTGCCATCAGTGAGGCAACGGGAGGCTCTGGAAACACCATATATTTT
TRBV27	TRBJ2-7	-	-	CASRLSFGAYEQYF	TGTGCCAGCAGGTTAAGTTTCGGGGCCTACGAGCAGTACTTC
TRBV2	TRBJ1-3	once	-	CASSPRGPVGNTIYF	TGTGCCAGCAGCCCCCGCGGTCCTGTAGGAAACACCATATATTTT
TRBV27	TRBJ1-5	-	TRBD1	CASRGTGGPQPQHF	TGTGCCAGCAGAGGGACAGGGGGACCTCAGCCCCAGCATTTT
TRBV18	TRBJ2-7	-	TRBD2	CASSPLAGGAYEQYF	TGTGCCAGCTCACCGCTAGCGGGAGGGGCCTACGAGCAGTACTTC
TRBV7-3	TRBJ2-3	-	TRBD2	CASSRWRPGTSGRGHGDTQYF	TGTGCCAGCAGCCGCTGGCGACCCGGGACTAGCGGGAGAGGCCATGGAGATACGCAGTATTTT
TRBV15	TRBJ2-7	-	-	CATSRDLGLSEQYF	TGTGCCACCAGCAGAGACTTGGGACTCTCCGAGCAGTACTTC
TRBV5-8	TRBJ2-5	-	TRBD2	CAATSGSHLQETQYF	TGTGCCGCCACTAGCGGGAGTCACCTCCAAGAGACCCAGTACTTC
TRBV2	TRBJ1-6	-	TRBD1	CASSQGQGSHSPLHF	TGTGCCAGCAGTCAGGGACAGGGGTCCCATTCACCCCTCCACTTT
TRBV5-1	TRBJ1-2	-	-	CASSPRGENYGYTF	TGCGCCAGCTCTCCACGGGGTGAGAACTATGGCTACACCTTC
TRBV5-4	TRBJ2-1	-	TRBD2	CASSPSGSSYNEQFF	TGTGCCAGCAGCCCTAGCGGGAGCTCCTACAATGAGCAGTTCTTC